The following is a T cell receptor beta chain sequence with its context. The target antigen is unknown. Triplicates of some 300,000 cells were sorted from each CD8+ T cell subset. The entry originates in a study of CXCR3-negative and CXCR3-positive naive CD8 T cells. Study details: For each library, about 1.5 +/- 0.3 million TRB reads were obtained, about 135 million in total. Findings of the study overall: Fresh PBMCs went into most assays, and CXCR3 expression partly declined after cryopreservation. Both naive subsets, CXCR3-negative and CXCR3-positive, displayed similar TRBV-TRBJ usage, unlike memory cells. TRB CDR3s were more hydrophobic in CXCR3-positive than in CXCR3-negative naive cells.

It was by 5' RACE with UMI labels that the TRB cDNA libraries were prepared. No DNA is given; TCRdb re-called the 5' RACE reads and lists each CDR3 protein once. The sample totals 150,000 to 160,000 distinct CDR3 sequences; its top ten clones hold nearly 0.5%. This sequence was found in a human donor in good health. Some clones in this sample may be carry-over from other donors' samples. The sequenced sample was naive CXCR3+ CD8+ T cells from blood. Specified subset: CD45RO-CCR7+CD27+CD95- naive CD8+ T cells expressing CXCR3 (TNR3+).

The CDR3 loop reads CASSLVGVGTDTQYF. The chain uses TRBV7-2 and TRBJ2-3; TCRdb reports TRBD1, a call that lacks DNA to check it against. There are 15 residues in the CDR3. Germline CDR1 and CDR2: SGHTA and FQGNSA. The whole variable domain, remainder taken from reference TRBV7-2 and TRBJ2-3, is GAGVSQSPSNKVTEKGKDVELRCDPISGHTALYWYRQSLGQGLEFLIYFQGNSAPDKSGLPSDRFSAERTGGSVSTLTIQRTQQEDSAVYLCASSLVGVGTDTQYFGPGTRLTVL.